The text below deals with one T cell receptor (beta chain). This clone was counted once. Its antigen has not been determined. No base quality values were provided; no much bigger clone lies one nucleotide off. These data belong to a study of shared clonotypes between healthy human individuals (dated by TCRdb to about 2020). Regarding the research as a whole: The cohort comprised two women and three men aged 18 to 49 years. Each donor's leukapheresis produced roughly between roughly 0.94 and 9.5 billion PBMCs. For each donor, CD4 naive and CD4 memory were each run on three plates, CD8 naive on two plates, and CD8 memory on one plate. Blood TCR repertoires of a handful of healthy adults were deeply sequenced to estimate repertoire size and the extent of clonotype sharing between individuals. Libraries were prepared and TCR repertoires were sequenced by different laboratories using diverse techniques, in order to increase sequencing depth and limit assay-specific biases. The research as a whole found: Sampling was limited to blood, and TCR repertoires in tissue likely differ from TCR repertoires in blood. Pairwise subsampling led to the expectation that sequencing depth would affect the degree of clonotype sharing among donors. Higher generation probabilities were observed for clonotypes shared by all four sorted-subset donors than for non-shared clonotypes. Rarefaction of sorted-subset datasets indicated incomplete sequencing despite the large sequencing depth. Because the study included only a small number of donors, the genetic and exposure-history diversity represented was limited. Larger estimated clonotype richness was generally found for naive subsets than for memory subsets. When a few donors were compared, the shared fraction of clonotypes was about 5.2% for naive CD4, 3.5% for naive CD8, 2.3% for memory CD4, and less than 0.5% for memory CD8.

TCR CDR3 regions were amplified from genomic DNA by multiplex PCR using the deep immunoSEQ assay. Genomic DNA extracted from each cell subset was distributed evenly over all wells of several immunoSEQ 96-well plates, and each plate served as one replicate. For sorted subsets, about 200 ng genomic DNA, equal to about 30,000 T cell genomes, was loaded into each replicate PCR. Purified libraries were quantified with a Qubit 3.0 fluorometer, sized on a Bioanalyzer 2100, and re-quantified with the KAPA Library Quantification kit. A separate single-read 150-cycle Illumina NextSeq 550 flow cell was used to sequence each immunoSEQ 96-well plate. On the study's bioinformatics: The immunoSEQ output contained only junctional sequences without quality scores, so filtering could not match that applied to full-length reads. Sequences were annotated with PyIR, a Python wrapper for IgBLAST v1.9, using IMGT germline references to assign V/J genes and CDR3. Reads were filtered out if the reads had weak V/J assignments (E-value above 1e-6), no CDR3, stop codons, out-of-frame junctions, or ambiguous translated residues. A V3J clonotype was defined by an identical inferred V gene, J gene, and CDR3 amino acid sequence. Percentage overlap between repertoires was computed as shared unique clonotypes divided by the size of the smaller repertoire. Repertoire richness was assessed with RTK rarefaction, the Chao1 estimator, and Recon v2.1 estimates of unobserved clonotypes. Generation probabilities were computed with OLGA for all TCRbeta clonotypes obtained by the gDNA method from several donors. TCRdb carries this immuneACCESS record with in-frame sequences only. Its versions omit some clonotypes, under half of them owing to an unresolved V gene in the studies checked, with the rest unexplained. From that table come the V and J calls and clone size; the DNA was used to work out D and trimming. A total of some 740,000 clones appear in this sample, 85% to 95% of them only once. Clones ranked in the top ten supply approximately 25% of the sample.

There are 16 amino acids in the CDR3, from cysteine to phenylalanine inclusive. Only the CDR3 part of the read is kept: 48 bases, read in frame from the first base. The junction carries 15 bases between V and J, which are trimmed by 4 bases and 0 bases respectively. CDR1 and CDR2 were assigned from the germline V gene (reference sequence) as MNHNY and SVGAGI. For the CD8 naive samples, CD45RO-negative cells were positively selected for CCR7, yielding a CD45RA+CCR7+ population from which TemRA cells were excluded. The donors were healthy, HIV-negative adults who had no recently reported acute infections or vaccinations. Only Caucasian adults living in Nashville, Tennessee, USA were represented among the donors. After blood collection by leukapheresis, PBMCs were isolated using Ficoll-Histopaque density gradient centrifugation and then cryopreserved in the vapor phase of liquid nitrogen. Analytical flow cytometry was used to check the purity and quantity of each magnetically sorted T cell population. From each sorted fraction, genomic DNA was isolated and quantified by UV absorbance on a Nanodrop 2000c.

The receptor's source is a young man in good health. The sequence links TRBV6-6 to TRBJ1-1; too little of a D gene remains to name it. The sequenced sample consisted of naive CD8+ T cells sorted from blood. Interpreted using the paper, the cell subset or site label stands for: CD45RA+CCR7+. The CDR3 region has the sequence CASSLFKVSVNTEAFF. DNA sequence: TGTGCCAGCAGTTTATTTAAAGTATCGGTGAACACTGAAGCTTTCTTT.